The entry below describes one TCR beta chain. This record belongs to a study of blood T cell repertoires in COVID-19. The study assigned cohorts using participant-reported clinical history. Between the trimmed V and J ends, which lost 0 bases and 0 bases, there was a span of 8 bases. This CDR3 spans 15 amino acids. Germline values: CDR1 SNHLY, CDR2 FYNNEI. The authors' processing: Amplified reference gene primers provided the basis for estimating nucleated cell counts. This table comes from immunoSEQ multiplex PCR, and its TCRdb copy is limited to in-frame clones, with some not included. V, J and clone size are taken as reported in that table, and D and trimming were inferred from the DNA itself. The profile shows a few hundred thousand clones, almost 90% of them singletons.

Sequencing was carried out using PBMCs or T cells enriched from blood (not recorded which). This TCR derives from a woman younger than 30 with acute COVID-19. The chain uses TRBV2 and TRBJ1-1; D gene unclear. The CDR3 here is CASSEASTLNTEAFF. CDR3 DNA sequence: TGTGCCAGCAGTGAAGCGTCAACACTGAACACTGAAGCTTTCTTT.